Included here is one T cell receptor (beta chain) sequence, with context. The antigen remains undetermined. This record comes from a study of CD8 T cells in Susac syndrome. Whole-study results and caveats: A relatively small number of individuals underwent TCR sequencing and HLA analysis.

An input of 0.5 to 1 ug of RNA was subjected to reverse transcription using random hexamers. TCRdb reprocessed the immunoSEQ multiplex PCR reads with MiXCR, giving one entry per CDR3 protein. The data contain approximately 49,000 distinct CDR3 sequences, just under 95% of them singletons. The study sequenced TCR beta in blood CD8+ and CD4+ T cells. Negative magnetic isolation gave CD8+ and CD4+ cells; FACS enriched CD8+ TEMRA. The TCR comes from a human donor with Susac syndrome. Specimen: CD8+ T cells from PBMCs.

CDR3 sequence (DNA): TGTGCCACCAGCAACCGGGAGACGGGTTCACCCCTCCACTTT. Translated: CATSNRETGSPLHF. The chain couples TRBV15 to TRBJ1-6; D unresolved. CDR1 is LNHNV, CDR2 YYDKDF, per germline (reference sequence). The V end was cut by 4 bases, the J end by 9 bases, with 13 bases between. The CDR3 spans 14 residues.